This TCR beta chain was profiled in a study of cytomegalovirus exposure and HLA in healthy donors. General study points: In the approximately 120 validation repertoires, a later analysis found that first-cohort TCR clusters tended to co-occur. Despite most TCR sequences being rare, some public TCRs occurred in many donors.

For this clone: Its antigen is undetermined.

Some clones are missing from TCRdb's copy, which holds only in-frame ones; the method was immunoSEQ multiplex PCR. The repertoire consists of about 65,000 clones, with about 90% occurring once and the leading ten covering 1% to 1.5%. The CDR3 extends over 14 amino acids. The germline gives CDR1 SGHAT, CDR2 FQNNGV. V gave up 7 bases and J gave up 5 bases, with 17 bases separating them. This TCR derives from a woman aged 18-35 years in good health and CMV-seronegative. The sample consisted of PBMCs. J is TRBJ1-1 and V is TRBV11-2, with D perhaps TRBD1 (5 bases). The CDR3 DNA is TGTGCCAGCAACCTCGGGTCCGGGGGGACTGAAGCTTTCTTT. This sequence encodes CASNLGSGGTEAFF.